This entry lists 12 T cell receptor beta chains sequenced from one sample in a study of blood T cell repertoires in COVID-19. Libraries were prepared by immunoSEQ multiplex PCR; TCRdb keeps only in-frame clonotypes and omits some of them. Among about 200,000 clones listed, around 90% were seen once. Material for sequencing was peripheral blood. All receptors come from a man aged 55 to 70 who had recovered from COVID-19.

The rearrangement uses TRBV27 and TRBJ1-2; the D gene is possibly TRBD1 (5 bases). The CDR3 is 8 residues long. CDR1 and CDR2 from the germline V gene are MNHEY and SMNVEV (reference sequence). Trimming cost V 10 bases and J 8 bases, with 5 bases left between them. The CDR3, as DNA: TGTGCCACAGGGGGCTACACCTTC. Encoded protein: CATGGYTF.

V usage is TRBV19 and J usage is TRBJ1-2; D perhaps matches TRBD1 (5 bases). Deletions cut 2 bases from V and 4 bases from J, with 14 bases between. The germline CDR1 and CDR2 sequences are LNHDA and SQIVND (reference sequence). This CDR3 has 15 amino acids. The CDR3 region has the DNA TGTGCCAGTAGTATATCGGCCGGTGGGGCCTATGGCTACACCTTC. Amino acids: CASSISAGGAYGYTF.

This rearrangement joins TRBV28 to TRBJ1-3; 12 nucleotides line up with TRBD1. CDR3 length: 16 amino acids. The trim removed 4 bases at V and 5 bases at J, leaving 6 bases unmatched. Germline V gene sequence: CDR1 MDHEN, CDR2 SYDVKM. The CDR3 region has the DNA TGTGCCAGCAGTTACTCCGGGACAGGGGGCAGAAACACCATATATTTT. Protein sequence: CASSYSGTGGRNTIYF.

CDR3 in DNA: TGTGCCAGCAGCAGGTATTTACAGGGGGCTGGCTCCTACAATGAGCAGTTCTTC. This encodes CASSRYLQGAGSYNEQFF. The rearrangement joins TRBV9 to TRBJ2-1, with 9 bases fitting TRBD1. Germline CDR1 and CDR2: SGDLS and YYNGEE. The V segment lost 4 bases and the J segment 0 bases; nucleotides outside the gene matches: 11. The CDR3 sequence is 18 residues long.

This clone appeared a single time. The chain has TRBV5-1 and TRBJ2-6, with 11 bases aligning to TRBD1. CDR1 is SGHRS, CDR2 YFSETQ, per germline. The V segment lost 4 bases and the J segment 1 base; nucleotides outside the gene matches: 4. The CDR3 sequence is 17 residues long. CDR3 DNA: TGCGCCAGCAGCCTGGACAGGGGGCTATCTGGGGCCAACGTCCTGACTTTC. It codes for CASSLDRGLSGANVLTF.

The chain couples TRBV24-1 to TRBJ1-5; TRBD1 agrees at 8 bases. Unmatched junction bases numbered 8, after V lost 10 bases and J lost 1 base. The germline gives CDR1 KGHDR, CDR2 SFDVKD. The CDR3 has 15 residues. The CDR3 protein is CATGPRGPSNQPQHF. In nucleotides, the CDR3 is TGTGCCACTGGGCCCAGGGGGCCAAGCAATCAGCCCCAGCATTTT.

This sequence joins TRBV9 and TRBJ2-2, with D maybe TRBD2 (6 bases). The CDR3 has 14 amino acids. Germline V gene lookup returns CDR1 SGDLS and CDR2 YYNGEE. V lost 0 bases, J lost 7 bases, and 10 bases lay in between. CDR3 in DNA: TGTGCCAGCAGCGTAGTAGGGGAGGTCGGGGAGCTGTTTTTT. It specifies CASSVVGEVGELFF.

CDR3: CASSRTSGEGETQYF. In DNA, the CDR3 is TGTGCCAGCAGCCGGACTAGCGGAGAAGGAGAGACCCAGTACTTC. The V and J genes are TRBV7-2 and TRBJ2-5; TRBD2 aligns across 10 bases. The trim removed 5 bases at V and 4 bases at J, leaving 7 bases unmatched. This CDR3 has 15 amino acids. CDR1 is SGHTA and CDR2 is FQGNSA in the germline V gene. The variable domain in full, completed from reference TRBV7-2 and TRBJ2-5, reads GAGVSQSPSNKVTEKGKDVELRCDPISGHTALYWYRQSLGQGLEFLIYFQGNSAPDKSGLPSDRFSAERTGGSVSTLTIQRTQQEDSAVYLCASSRTSGEGETQYFGPGTRLLVL.

The rearrangement joins TRBV5-1 to TRBJ2-2, with 9 positions matching TRBD1. The junction had 7 bases not matched to a gene; V was cut back by 7 bases and J by 0 bases. The germline gives CDR1 SGHRS, CDR2 YFSETQ. This CDR3 is 16 amino acids long. Here the CDR3 DNA reads TGCGCCAGCGCCCCGGGACAGGGTTCGAACACCGGGGAGCTGTTTTTT. Translating it yields CASAPGQGSNTGELFF.

This clone has more than one count but fewer than ten. This chain's CDR3 is CASSTQGGQSYGYTF. The CDR3 nucleotides read TGTGCCAGCAGTACCCAGGGAGGTCAATCCTATGGCTACACCTTC. The rearrangement uses TRBV2 and TRBJ1-2, with D maybe TRBD1 (5 bases). Trimming cost V 5 bases and J 4 bases, with 17 bases left between them. CDR3 size: 15 residues. CDR1 and CDR2 (germline): SNHLY, FYNNEI.

The gene calls are TRBV18 and TRBJ1-1, with 9 bases aligning to TRBD1. CDR3 length: 16 amino acids. Looked up from germline, CDR1 is KGHSH and CDR2 is LQKENI. V shed 6 bases, J shed 0 bases, and the junction held 8 bases outside the gene matches. The CDR3 DNA sequence: TGTGCCAGCTCTCCTAGGGACAGGGCTATGAACACTGAAGCTTTCTTT. It translates to CASSPRDRAMNTEAFF.

The CDR3 DNA reads as TGTGCCAGCAGCAAAAATACCGCGGATCAGCCCCAGCATTTT. It yields the protein CASSKNTADQPQHF. J is TRBJ1-5 and V is TRBV6-5, with D unclear. Germline CDR1 reads MNHEY; CDR2 reads SVGAGI. The V and J ends lost 6 bases and 5 bases respectively, with 14 bases between them. The CDR3 length is 14 residues.